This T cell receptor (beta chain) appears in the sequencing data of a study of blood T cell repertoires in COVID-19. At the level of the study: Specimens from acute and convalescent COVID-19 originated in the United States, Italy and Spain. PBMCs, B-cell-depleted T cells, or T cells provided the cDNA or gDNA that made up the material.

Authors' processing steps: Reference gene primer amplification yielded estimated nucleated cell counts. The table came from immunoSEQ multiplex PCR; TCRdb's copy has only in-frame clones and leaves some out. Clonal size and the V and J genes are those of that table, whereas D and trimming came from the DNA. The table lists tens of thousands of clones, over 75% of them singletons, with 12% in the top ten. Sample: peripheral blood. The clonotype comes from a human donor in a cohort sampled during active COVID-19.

CDR3 DNA sequence: TGCGCCAGCAGCTCCCGGAGAACTGGGGCCAACGTCCTGACTTTC. Encoded protein: CASSSRRTGANVLTF. V gene TRBV5-1 combines with J gene TRBJ2-6, with D uncertain. V was cut by 3 bases and J by 2 bases, with 9 bases left in between. There are 15 residues in the CDR3. CDR1 and CDR2 from the germline V gene are SGHRS and YFSETQ.